The 14 T cell receptor beta chains presented below share a single source sample, sequenced in a study of blood T cell repertoires in COVID-19. Method: immunoSEQ multiplex PCR; TCRdb's copy keeps in-frame clones and lacks some. Of 90,000 to 120,000 clones listed, about 90% are singletons. The sample taken for sequencing was peripheral blood. These receptors all come from a human donor in a cohort sampled during active COVID-19.

The chain uses TRBV5-4 and TRBJ2-1; maybe TRBD2 (5 bases). Germline V gene lookup returns CDR1 SGHNT and CDR2 YYREEE (reference sequence). This CDR3 region has 17 residues. V lost 0 bases and J lost 3, with 16 bases in between. CDR3: CASSLDGAGPDYNEQFF. The CDR3 nucleotides read TGTGCCAGCAGCTTGGATGGCGCGGGCCCGGACTACAATGAGCAGTTCTTC.

The genes are TRBV6-5 and TRBJ1-1, with 9 nucleotides matching TRBD1. This CDR3 has 14 residues. Germline V gene lookup returns CDR1 MNHEY and CDR2 SVGAGI. V shed 7 bases and J 1 base; nucleotides not matched to a gene: 4. CDR3 sequence: CASTPGQGNTEAFF. The CDR3 DNA sequence: TGTGCCAGCACCCCGGGACAGGGGAACACTGAAGCTTTCTTT.

CDR3 nucleotide sequence: TGCGCCAGCAGCTTGGTTTGGACAGGGGATAATTCACCCCTCCACTTT. Amino acid sequence: CASSLVWTGDNSPLHF. V usage is TRBV5-1 and J usage is TRBJ1-6; TRBD1 matches at 9 bases. Germline CDR1 reads SGHRS; CDR2 reads YFSETQ. Trimming took 0 bases from V and 5 from J; bases not matched to a gene: 3. The CDR3 spans 16 residues.

This clone was seen once. V is TRBV28 and J is TRBJ2-3, with 7 bases matching TRBD2. In germline, CDR1 is MDHEN, CDR2 SYDVKM. CDR3 length: 14 residues. The J segment lost 0 bases and the V segment lost 7 bases, leaving 4 bases of the junction unmatched. The CDR3 DNA follows: TGTGCCAGCAAGGCGGGGGAAAGCACAGATACGCAGTATTTT. As protein: CASKAGESTDTQYF.

The chain employs TRBV6-5 and TRBJ2-5; 7 bases line up with TRBD1. CDR1 is MNHEY and CDR2 is SVGAGI in the germline V gene. With 0 bases clipped from V and 5 bases from J, the junction kept 6 bases outside the gene matches. The CDR3 is 15 amino acids. The CDR3 here is CASSYSSGGRETQYF. CDR3 DNA: TGTGCCAGCAGTTACTCGTCAGGGGGTCGGGAGACCCAGTACTTC.

This rearrangement joins TRBV3-1 (or the pseudogene TRBV3-2) to TRBJ2-1; D unresolved. This CDR3 is 14 amino acids long. Trimming took off 3 bases at V and 8 bases at J, with 14 bases between the two ends. Per the germline V gene, CDR1 is LGHDT and CDR2 is YNNKEL (reference sequence). The CDR3 sequence: CASSQALRVHEQFF. The CDR3 nucleotides are TGTGCCAGCAGCCAGGCCCTCCGGGTTCATGAGCAGTTCTTC.

The chain recombines TRBV19 with TRBJ2-7; D unresolved. This CDR3 has 13 amino acids. Germline loops: CDR1 LNHDA, CDR2 SQIVND (reference sequence). Trimming shortened V by 5 bases and J by 3 bases, and 11 bases separated the two germline ends. This CDR3 is CASSASISYEQYF. DNA for the CDR3: TGTGCCAGTAGTGCTTCGATTAGCTACGAGCAGTACTTC.

The CDR3 is CASSPQGNNQPQHF. The CDR3 DNA sequence: TGTGCCAGCAGCCCTCAGGGGAACAATCAGCCCCAGCATTTT. The genes are TRBV11-2 and TRBJ1-5, with D possibly being TRBD1 (6 bases). The V end was cut by 5 bases, the J end by 3 bases, with 11 bases between. CDR3 size: 14 residues. Germline CDR1 reads SGHAT; CDR2 reads FQNNGV.

The rearrangement uses TRBV27 and TRBJ2-7; a possible D gene is TRBD1 (6 bases). Trimming cost V 3 bases and J 4 bases, with 13 bases left between them. There are 14 residues in the CDR3. CDR1 MNHEY and CDR2 SMNVEV come from the germline V gene (reference sequence). The CDR3 is CASSFGTKGYEQYF. CDR3 DNA: TGTGCCAGCAGTTTTGGGACAAAAGGGTACGAGCAGTACTTC.

CDR3 nucleotide sequence: TGTGCCAGTAGTGACCTAGCGGGAGAGGACGAGCAGTACTTC. Residues: CASSDLAGEDEQYF. The V call is TRBV19, the J call TRBJ2-7, with 10 bases matching TRBD2. The CDR3 sequence is 14 residues long. The germline V gene encodes CDR1 LNHDA and CDR2 SQIVND (reference sequence). Losses at the gene ends were 5 bases for V and 5 bases for J; bases not matched to a gene: 6.

The chain recombines TRBV28 with TRBJ1-1, with a tentative D call TRBD1 (6 bases). CDR1 and CDR2 from the germline V gene are MDHEN and SYDVKM. Trimming took off 6 bases at V and 11 bases at J, with 22 bases between the two ends. CDR3 length: 14 amino acids. DNA for the CDR3: TGTGCCAGCAGCGATACGGACAGCCAGGTGAACGCTTTCTTT. It yields the protein CASSDTDSQVNAFF.

This chain joins TRBV3-1 (or the pseudogene TRBV3-2) and TRBJ2-1; a weak D match, TRBD1 (6 bases). Trimming stripped 1 base from V and 6 bases from J, with 19 bases between. CDR3 size: 17 residues. The germline CDR1 and CDR2 sequences are LGHDT and YNNKEL (reference sequence). The DNA of the CDR3 is TGTGCCAGCAGCCAAGGGCCAACAGGGTCTTTAATCAATGAGCAGTTCTTC. It is translated as CASSQGPTGSLINEQFF.

This clone was seen a handful of times. V and J are TRBV5-1 and TRBJ2-7; TRBD2 matches at 12 bases. Per the germline V gene, CDR1 is SGHRS and CDR2 is YFSETQ. Losses at the gene ends were 3 bases for V and 4 bases for J; bases not matched to a gene: 2. There are 14 residues in the CDR3. This CDR3 reads CASSSGTSGYEQYF. The CDR3 DNA reads TGCGCCAGCAGCTCCGGGACTAGCGGGTACGAGCAGTACTTC.

The V gene is TRBV20-1, the J gene TRBJ2-1; D is possibly TRBD2 (5 bases). The CDR3 sequence is 14 residues long. Germline values: CDR1 DFQATT, CDR2 SNEGSKA (reference sequence). V lost 3 bases and J 0 bases, leaving 9 bases between the germline ends. CDR3 region: CSASRGSSYNEQFF. The CDR3 DNA sequence: TGCAGTGCTAGTCGTGGGAGCTCCTACAATGAGCAGTTCTTC.